This paragraph covers one T cell receptor beta chain sequence. These data originate in a study of blood T cell repertoires in COVID-19. Overall study: COVID-19 samples from acute and convalescent phases originated in the United States, Italy and Spain.

Germline trimming cut 3 bases from V and 2 bases from J; bases unmatched to any gene: 6. The CDR3 is 16 residues long. Looked up from germline, CDR1 is LGHNA and CDR2 is YNFKEQ. Sequencing used immunoSEQ multiplex PCR; TCRdb keeps in-frame clones, though not all of them. Altogether 56,000 or so clones are present, more than 85% being singletons, with the ten largest covering under 7%. V and J are TRBV4-2 and TRBJ2-1; 8 bases map to TRBD2. This clonotype was sampled from a man in his fifties or sixties with active COVID-19. Sequenced: peripheral blood. The CDR3, as DNA: TGTGCCAGCAGCCATCTACTAGCGGTTACCTACAATGAGCAGTTCTTC. Translation gives CASSHLLAVTYNEQFF.